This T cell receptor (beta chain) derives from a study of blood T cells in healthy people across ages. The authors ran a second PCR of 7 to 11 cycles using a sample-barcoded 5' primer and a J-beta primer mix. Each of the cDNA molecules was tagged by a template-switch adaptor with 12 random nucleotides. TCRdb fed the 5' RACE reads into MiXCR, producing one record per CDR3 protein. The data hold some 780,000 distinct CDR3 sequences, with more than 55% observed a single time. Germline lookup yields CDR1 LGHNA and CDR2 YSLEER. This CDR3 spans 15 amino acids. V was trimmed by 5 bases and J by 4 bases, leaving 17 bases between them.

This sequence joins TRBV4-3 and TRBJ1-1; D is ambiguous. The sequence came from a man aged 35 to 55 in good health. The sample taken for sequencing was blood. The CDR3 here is CASSSKAEWGTEAFF. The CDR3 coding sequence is TGCGCCAGCAGCTCCAAAGCAGAATGGGGCACTGAAGCTTTCTTT.